This entry describes one TCR beta chain. This entry belongs to a study of blood T cell repertoires in COVID-19. Whole-study context: Sites in the United States, Italy and Spain provided acute and convalescent COVID-19 samples.

Using immunoSEQ multiplex PCR, the repertoire was profiled, and TCRdb retains in-frame clones only, with some absent. The profile shows some 260,000 clones, approximately 82% of them singletons. Trimming cost V 4 bases and J 5 bases; bases outside gene matches: 2. Germline values: CDR1 LNHDA, CDR2 SQIVND (reference sequence). The CDR3 length is 13 residues. Specimen: peripheral blood. V usage is TRBV19 and J usage is TRBJ1-2; TRBD1 matches 9 bases. This TCR was sampled from an elderly woman with active or convalescent COVID-19. CDR3 DNA: TGTGCCAGTAGTAGAGGACAGGGGTATGGCTACACCTTC. Translating gives CASSRGQGYGYTF.